The sequence of this TCR beta chain was determined in a study of blood T cells in healthy people across ages. This clonotype was observed a single time. A sample-barcoded 5' primer and a J-beta primer mix were used in a second PCR of roughly 6 to 11 cycles. TCRdb re-called the 5' RACE reads through MiXCR, storing one row per CDR3 protein. The sample lists hundreds of thousands of distinct CDR3 sequences; just over 55% were seen once. The sample consisted of blood. The clonotype originates from a man aged 40-49 years in good health.

CDR3 sequence: CASRQKGLNGNEQYF. CDR3 bases: TGTGCCAGCAGGCAGAAGGGCCTTAATGGCAATGAGCAGTACTTC. The chain is built from TRBV11-3 and TRBJ2-1; D unresolved. The DNA end is more similar to TRBJ2-7, so the J call may be wrong. From germline, CDR1 is SGHNT and CDR2 YENEEA. CDR3 size: 15 residues.